Described below is a single TCR beta chain sequence and its context. Germline assignment: CDR1 SQVTM and CDR2 ANQGSEA. V trimming: 6 bases; J trimming: 5 bases; junction bases outside the gene matches: 13. This CDR3 region has 15 residues. The sample belongs to a study of T cell changes during pregnancy in multiple sclerosis. The table came from immunoSEQ multiplex PCR; TCRdb's copy has only in-frame clones and leaves some out. This sample has nearly 20,000 clones, with more than 80% found just once. Sequencing used CD8+ T cells from peripheral blood mononuclear cells, obtained in the third trimester of pregnancy. V is TRBV29-1 and J is TRBJ1-1, with TRBD1 matching over 9 bases. This clonotype was sampled from a female donor in good health, enrolled as a control in a pregnancy study. This CDR3 reads CSVSTWTGVYTEAFF. As DNA, the CDR3 is TGCAGCGTCTCCACGTGGACAGGGGTGTATACTGAAGCTTTCTTT.